This TCR beta chain derives from a study of blood T cell repertoires in COVID-19 (dated by TCRdb to about 2020). With regard to the full study: Samples covering the acute and convalescent phases of COVID-19 were provided by collaborators in the United States, Italy and Spain. The dataset comprised deeply sampled blood TCRbeta repertoires from subjects exposed to, actively infected with, or recovered from COVID-19. The material from the prospective study consisted of cDNA or gDNA derived from T cells, B-cell-depleted T cells, or PBMCs. Nearly every sample came with metadata listing a de-identified subject ID, COVID-19 status, age in years and sex. Where available, HLA class I and class II types were obtained from metadata supplied by the sample provider rather than from assay-based typing. A freely available public database, intended as a resource for researchers studying the immune response to SARS-CoV-2, is where the repertoires were released. The samples were drawn from the first 160 participants of the ongoing ImmuneRACE study and from over 950 subjects provided by 6 global collaborators.

As concerns this clone: Its antigen specificity is not known. The record has no base qualities; no much larger clone is one base away.

The immunoSEQ Assay, a bias-controlled multiplex PCR, was used to amplify TCRbeta CDR3 regions from genomic DNA. Processing in the source paper ran as follows. The number of nucleated cells in each sample was estimated from the amplification of reference gene primers within the assay. To quantify the absolute abundance of each unique TCRbeta CDR3 rearrangement, sequence reads were collapsed and filtered. For each sample, productive Simpson clonality was calculated as the square root of Simpson's diversity index over productive rearrangements. This is the immuneACCESS table as TCRdb keeps it, with only in-frame sequences that have V and J called. A part of the clones is gone; compared with another copy, unresolved V genes explain less than half, and the rest is unexplained. V, J and clone size are taken as reported in that table, and D and trimming were inferred from the DNA itself. The sample yields hundreds of thousands of clones; about 89% were counted once. Jointly, the top ten make up roughly 4% of the sample.

Summary of the overall study and its limitations: The amount of clinical and demographic metadata varied by source and participant and was provided uncurated.

Each collaborating institution followed its own protocols to collect whole blood in K2EDTA tubes. For TCRbeta analysis, collaborators shipped samples as frozen whole blood, isolated PBMCs, or DNA extracted from either of those sample types. The source is a woman aged 30 to 39 with acute or convalescent COVID-19. The material sequenced was peripheral blood.

The DNA is as follows: TGTGCCAGCAGTGAATCAGGGAAGGCCGGGGAAGCTTTCTTT. Translation gives CASSESGKAGEAFF. The receptor chain draws on TRBV6-1 and TRBJ1-1; D gene: possibly TRBD1, on 5 matching bases. CDR1 and CDR2 (MNHNS, SASEGT) derive from the germline V gene. Cut back by 2 bases and 8 bases, the V and J ends lie 15 bases apart. Measured from the cysteine to the phenylalanine, the CDR3 is 14 residues long. CDR3 DNA is the only sequence kept; it has 42 bases, read in frame from the first base.